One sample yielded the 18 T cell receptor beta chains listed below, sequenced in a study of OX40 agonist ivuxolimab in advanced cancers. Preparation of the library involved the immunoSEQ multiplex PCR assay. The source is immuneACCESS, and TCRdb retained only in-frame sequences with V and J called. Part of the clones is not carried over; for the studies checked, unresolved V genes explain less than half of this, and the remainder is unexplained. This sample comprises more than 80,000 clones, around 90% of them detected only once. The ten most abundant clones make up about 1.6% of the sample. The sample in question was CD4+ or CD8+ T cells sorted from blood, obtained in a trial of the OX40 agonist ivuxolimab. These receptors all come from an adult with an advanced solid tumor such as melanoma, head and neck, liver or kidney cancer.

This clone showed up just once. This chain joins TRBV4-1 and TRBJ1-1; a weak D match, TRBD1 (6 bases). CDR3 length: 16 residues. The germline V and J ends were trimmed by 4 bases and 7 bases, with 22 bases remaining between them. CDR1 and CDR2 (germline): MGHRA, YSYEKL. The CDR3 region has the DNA TGCGCCAGCAGCCCACAACAGGGAGGGGGTCTTGGTGAAGCTTTCTTT. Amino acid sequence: CASSPQQGGGLGEAFF.

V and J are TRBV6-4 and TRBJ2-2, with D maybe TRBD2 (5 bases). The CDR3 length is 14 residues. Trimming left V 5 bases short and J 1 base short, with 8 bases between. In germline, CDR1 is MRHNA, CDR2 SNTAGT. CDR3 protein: CASSSDWNTGELFF. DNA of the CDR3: TGTGCCAGCAGTTCGGACTGGAACACCGGGGAGCTGTTTTTT.

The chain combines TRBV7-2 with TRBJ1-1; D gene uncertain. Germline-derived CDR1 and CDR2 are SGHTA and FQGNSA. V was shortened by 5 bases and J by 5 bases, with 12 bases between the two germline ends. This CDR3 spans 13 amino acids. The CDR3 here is CASSPQIMTEAFF. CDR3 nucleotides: TGTGCCAGCAGCCCCCAGATAATGACTGAAGCTTTCTTT.

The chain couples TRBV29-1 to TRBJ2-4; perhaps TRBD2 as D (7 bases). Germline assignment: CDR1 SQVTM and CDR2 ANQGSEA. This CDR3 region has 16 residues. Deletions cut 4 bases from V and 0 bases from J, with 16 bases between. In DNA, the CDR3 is TGCAGCGTTGTGAGGGGGGGGACTCTAGCCAAAAACATTCAGTACTTC. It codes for CSVVRGGTLAKNIQYF.

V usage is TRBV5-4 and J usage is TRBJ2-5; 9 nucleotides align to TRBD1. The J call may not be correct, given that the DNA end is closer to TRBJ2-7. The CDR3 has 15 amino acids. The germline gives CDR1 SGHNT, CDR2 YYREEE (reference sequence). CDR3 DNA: TGTGCCAGCAGCTTGGAGTCGGGACAGGGTTACGAGCAGTACTTC. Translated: CASSLESGQGYEQYF.

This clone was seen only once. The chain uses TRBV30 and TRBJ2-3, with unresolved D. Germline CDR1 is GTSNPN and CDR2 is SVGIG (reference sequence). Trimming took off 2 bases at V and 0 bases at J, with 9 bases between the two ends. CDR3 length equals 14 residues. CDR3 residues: CAWSRQASTDTQYF. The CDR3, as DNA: TGTGCCTGGAGTCGCCAGGCTAGCACAGATACGCAGTATTTT.

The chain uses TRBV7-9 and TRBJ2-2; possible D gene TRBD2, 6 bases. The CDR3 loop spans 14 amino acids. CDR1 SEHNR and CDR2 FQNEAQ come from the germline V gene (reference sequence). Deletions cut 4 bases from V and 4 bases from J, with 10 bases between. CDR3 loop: CASSSGLPTGELFF. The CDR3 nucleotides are TGTGCCAGCAGCTCGGGACTGCCCACCGGGGAGCTGTTTTTT.

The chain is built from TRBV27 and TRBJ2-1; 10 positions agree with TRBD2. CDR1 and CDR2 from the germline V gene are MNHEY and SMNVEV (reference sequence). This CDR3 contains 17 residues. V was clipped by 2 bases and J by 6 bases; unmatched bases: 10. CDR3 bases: TGTGCCAGCAGTTTAGTGCGGACTAGCGGATGGCCCAATGAGCAGTTCTTC. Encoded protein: CASSLVRTSGWPNEQFF.

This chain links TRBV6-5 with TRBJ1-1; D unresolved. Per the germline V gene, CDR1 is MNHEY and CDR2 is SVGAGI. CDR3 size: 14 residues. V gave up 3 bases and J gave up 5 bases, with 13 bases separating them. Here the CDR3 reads CASSYGLQLTEAFF. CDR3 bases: TGTGCCAGCAGTTATGGGCTACAGTTAACTGAAGCTTTCTTT.

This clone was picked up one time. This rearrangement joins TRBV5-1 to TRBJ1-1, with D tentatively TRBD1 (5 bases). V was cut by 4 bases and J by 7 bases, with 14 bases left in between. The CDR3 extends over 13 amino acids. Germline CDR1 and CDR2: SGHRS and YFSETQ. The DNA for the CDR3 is TGCGCCAGCAGCCTAGGGACGGCCGGTGAAGCTTTCTTT. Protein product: CASSLGTAGEAFF. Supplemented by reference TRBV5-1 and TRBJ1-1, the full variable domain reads KAGVTQTPRYLIKTRGQQVTLSCSPISGHRSVSWYQQTPGQGLQFLFEYFSETQRNKGNFPGRFSGRQFSNSRSEMNVSTLELGDSALYLCASSLGTAGEAFFGQGTRLTVV.

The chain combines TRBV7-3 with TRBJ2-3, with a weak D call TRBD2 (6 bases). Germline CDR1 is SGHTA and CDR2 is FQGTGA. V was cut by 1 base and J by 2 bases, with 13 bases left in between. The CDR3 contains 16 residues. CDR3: CASSLRGRTPTDTQYF. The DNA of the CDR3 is TGTGCCAGCAGCTTAAGGGGGAGGACACCCACAGATACGCAGTATTTT.

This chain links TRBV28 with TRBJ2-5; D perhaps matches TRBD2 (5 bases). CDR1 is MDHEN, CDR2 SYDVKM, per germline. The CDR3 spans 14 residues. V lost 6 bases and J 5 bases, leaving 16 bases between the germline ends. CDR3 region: CASRGPGPGETQYF. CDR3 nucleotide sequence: TGTGCCAGCAGGGGTCCGGGCCCGGGGGAGACCCAGTACTTC.

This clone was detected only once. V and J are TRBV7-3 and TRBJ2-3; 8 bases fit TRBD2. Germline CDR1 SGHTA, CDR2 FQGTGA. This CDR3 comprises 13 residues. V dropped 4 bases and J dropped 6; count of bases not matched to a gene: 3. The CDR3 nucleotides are TGTGCCAGCAGCTCGGGAGGGTGGGATACGCAGTATTTT. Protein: CASSSGGWDTQYF.

The CDR3 spells CASSPPGQGNYEQYF. CDR3 bases: TGTGCCAGCTCACCACCAGGGCAGGGCAACTACGAGCAGTACTTC. The chain couples TRBV18 to TRBJ2-7; tentatively, D is TRBD1 (5 bases). This CDR3 is 15 amino acids long. The germline V gene encodes CDR1 KGHSH and CDR2 LQKENI. V was pared by 0 bases and J by 3 bases, with 12 bases between. The full variable domain, completed using reference TRBV18 and TRBJ2-7, is NAGVMQNPRHLVRRRGQEARLRCSPMKGHSHVYWYRQLPEEGLKFMVYLQKENIIDESGMPKERFSAEFPKEGPSILRIQQVVRGDSAAYFCASSPPGQGNYEQYFGPGTRLTVT.

CDR3 loop: CASSIARRFEAFF. Written as DNA, the CDR3 is TGTGCCAGTAGTATAGCTCGACGGTTTGAAGCTTTCTTT. The chain is built from TRBV19 and TRBJ1-1; D unresolved. The CDR3 length is 13 residues. Germline V gene data show CDR1 as LNHDA and CDR2 as SQIVND (reference sequence). V was trimmed by 1 base and J by 7 bases, leaving 10 bases between them.

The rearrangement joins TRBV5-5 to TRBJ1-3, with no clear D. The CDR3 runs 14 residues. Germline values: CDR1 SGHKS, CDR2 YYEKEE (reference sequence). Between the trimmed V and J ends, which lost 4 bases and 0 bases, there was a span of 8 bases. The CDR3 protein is CASSRAFSGNTIYF. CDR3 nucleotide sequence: TGTGCCAGCAGCCGGGCCTTCTCTGGAAACACCATATATTTT.

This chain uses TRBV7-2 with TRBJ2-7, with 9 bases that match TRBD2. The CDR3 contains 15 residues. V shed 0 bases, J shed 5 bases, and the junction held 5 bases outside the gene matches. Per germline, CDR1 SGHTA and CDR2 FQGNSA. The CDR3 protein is CASSLAAASGNEQYF. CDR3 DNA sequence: TGTGCCAGCAGCTTAGCGGCTGCTAGCGGGAACGAGCAGTACTTC.

CDR3 residues: CASRNSGTGGGYWQFF. The CDR3 DNA follows: TGTGCCAGTAGGAATTCCGGGACAGGGGGCGGGTATTGGCAGTTCTTC. V is TRBV19 and J is TRBJ2-1; 12 nucleotides line up with TRBD1. V shed 6 bases and J 12 bases; nucleotides not matched to a gene: 15. From germline, CDR1 is LNHDA and CDR2 SQIVND (reference sequence). This CDR3 is built from 16 residues.